This T cell receptor (beta chain) was retrieved from a study of graft-versus-host responses after intestinal transplantation. About the research overall: Grafts that recipients had were multivisceral, liver-intestinal, or isolated intestinal transplants.

The method was immunoSEQ multiplex PCR; TCRdb's version includes in-frame clones alone and lacks a portion of them. Among tens of thousands of clones listed, around three quarters were seen once. Of note for this clone: Relative to the germline gene, one junction end is altered; a read error may explain this.

Lamina propria and intraepithelial lymphocytes were released by processing graft tissue. This CDR3 spans 14 amino acids. CDR1 SSHAT and CDR2 FNYEAQ come from the germline V gene (reference sequence). The clonotype was recovered from a human patient who received an intestinal transplant, so some T cells may come from the graft donor. The source material was ileum tissue, sampled 12 days after intestinal transplant. The chain is built from TRBV7-7 and TRBJ2-5; 8 bases are a match to TRBD2. Here the CDR3 reads CASSPGGVLETQYF. As DNA, the CDR3 is TGTGCTAGCAGCCCCGGGGGGGTTTTGGAGACCCAGTACTTC.